These T cell receptor beta chains were read from a single sample in a study of T cell changes during pregnancy in multiple sclerosis. Generated by immunoSEQ multiplex PCR, the TCRdb table keeps only in-frame clones and is missing some. The sample holds about 130,000 clones, roughly 97% seen once. The sample in question was peripheral blood, obtained after pregnancy. The receptors derive from a female donor with multiple sclerosis, enrolled in a pregnancy study. Each CDR3 is given with its conserved first and last residue. Each record gives: D gene, J gene, clone size, CDR3 length, V gene, CDR3 DNA, CDR3 protein. The D gene is left open where the match is weak. Size is stated for part of the rows, as once, few or many counts, or as a class when the clone is expanded.

>NA|TRBJ1-1|once|16|TRBV28
TGTGCCAGCAGAATGTTGGGCGTCCGCCTGAACACTGAAGCTTTCTTT
CASRMLGVRLNTEAFF
>TRBD2|TRBJ2-3|NA|16|TRBV27
TGTGCCAGCAACCCAGGAGCGGGAGGGCCAACAGATACGCAGTATTTT
CASNPGAGGPTDTQYF
>NA|TRBJ1-1|NA|14|TRBV6-5
TGTGCCAGCAGTTACACTCAGGGCCCCACTGAAGCTTTCTTT
CASSYTQGPTEAFF
>NA|TRBJ1-1|NA|16|TRBV4-2
TGTGCCAGCAGCTACAATGCCGGGTCCCAAGGAGGTGAAGCTTTCTTT
CASSYNAGSQGGEAFF
>TRBD2|TRBJ2-1|few|19|TRBV28
TGTGCCAGCAGTTTAGGGCTAGCGGGAGTCGTTGGTCCCTACAATGAGCAGTTCTTC
CASSLGLAGVVGPYNEQFF
>TRBD2|TRBJ2-2|NA|18|TRBV7-3
TGTGCCAGCAGCTCAACCGGGACTAGCGGGATCCGGGGCGGGGAGCTGTTTTTT
CASSSTGTSGIRGGELFF
>NA|TRBJ2-5|NA|12|TRBV5-1
TGCGCCAGCAGCTGGAACGGGGAGACCCAGTACTTC
CASSWNGETQYF
>TRBD2|TRBJ2-1|NA|16|TRBV6-5
TGTGCCAGCAGTTTAGACGCAGCGGGGGCTTTGAATGAGCAGTTCTTC
CASSLDAAGALNEQFF
>NA|TRBJ2-7|NA|15|TRBV14
TGTGCCAGCAGCCAAGGCCCGCGGGGAGTCTACGAGCAGTACTTC
CASSQGPRGVYEQYF
>NA|TRBJ1-2|NA|13|TRBV7-9
TGTGCCAGCAGCTTAAATTTGGAGGATGGCTACACCTTC
CASSLNLEDGYTF
>TRBD1|TRBJ1-5|NA|14|TRBV5-1
TGCGCCAGCAGCCCGGGACAGGGTAATTGGCCCCAGCATTTT
CASSPGQGNWPQHF
>TRBD2|TRBJ2-5|once|15|TRBV28
TGTGCCAGCAGGCAGCGGGAGACGTTGCAAGAGACCCAGTACTTC
CASRQRETLQETQYF
>NA|TRBJ2-3|NA|16|TRBV2
TGTGCCAGCAGTGGAAGACAAGCGGGCACCACAGATACGCAGTATTTT
CASSGRQAGTTDTQYF
>TRBD2|TRBJ2-1|NA|18|TRBV28
TGTGCCAGCAGTTTAAGGGTCCTAGCGGGAGGGTCTGGCAATGAGCAGTTCTTC
CASSLRVLAGGSGNEQFF
>NA|TRBJ1-1|NA|14|TRBV5-1
TGCGCCAGCAACACAGGGCTCCTGGGCACTGAAGCTTTCTTT
CASNTGLLGTEAFF
>TRBD1|TRBJ1-4|NA|15|TRBV7-2
TGTGCCAGCAGCTTCGACAGGGCCACTAATGAAAAACTGTTTTTT
CASSFDRATNEKLFF
>NA|TRBJ2-7|NA|16|TRBV7-2
TGTGCCAGCAGCTTAGCGCTTGGGGGCGGCTCCTACGAGCAGTACTTC
CASSLALGGGSYEQYF
>NA|TRBJ1-1|NA|15|TRBV30
TGTGCCTCACCCCGACACGTAACAGGGAATTCTGAAGCTTTCTTT
CASPRHVTGNSEAFF
>TRBD2|TRBJ2-3|NA|16|TRBV5-8
TGTGCCAGCAGCGTCCTGGCGGGAGGGTCCACAGATACGCAGTATTTT
CASSVLAGGSTDTQYF
>TRBD2|TRBJ2-1|NA|17|TRBV15
TGTGCCACCAGCCCGTTCGGAAGCGGGAGGGGAAACAATGAGCAGTTCTTC
CATSPFGSGRGNNEQFF
>TRBD1|TRBJ2-7|NA|15|TRBV19
TGTGCCAGTAGTGTAGCTTGGGACAGAGCCTACGAGCAGTACTTC
CASSVAWDRAYEQYF
>NA|TRBJ2-2|NA|12|TRBV19
TGTGCCACCATACAGGGCGCCGGGGAGCTGTTTTTT
CATIQGAGELFF
>NA|TRBJ2-7|NA|12|TRBV7-6
TGTGCCAGCAGCCACTACGGGGACGAGCAGTACTTC
CASSHYGDEQYF
>TRBD2|TRBJ2-2|NA|16|TRBV5-1
TGCGCCAGCAGCTTGCAAGCGGGAGCTCGTACCGGGGAGCTGTTTTTT
CASSLQAGARTGELFF
>TRBD2|TRBJ2-1|once|16|TRBV10-3
TGTGCCATCAGTGGCGGAGGTAGCGGGAGTATCAATGAGCAGTTCTTC
CAISGGGSGSINEQFF
>TRBD1|TRBJ2-7|NA|14|TRBV5-1
TGCGCCAGCAGCTATGGGGACAGGGGCTACGAGCAGTACTTC
CASSYGDRGYEQYF
>NA|TRBJ2-5|NA|10|TRBV28
TGTGCCAGCAGTTCGACAGCCCAGTACTTC
CASSSTAQYF
>TRBD1|TRBJ1-5|NA|14|TRBV18
TGTGCCAGCTCACCTCGAGGGGGCGATCAGCCCCAGCATTTT
CASSPRGGDQPQHF
>TRBD2|TRBJ2-1|NA|14|TRBV6-5
TGTGCCAGCAGTAGCGGGAGTAAGGGCAATGAGCAGTTCTTC
CASSSGSKGNEQFF
>TRBD2|TRBJ2-1|NA|13|TRBV30
TGTGCCTGGAGACTAGCGGAGCCCAATGAGCAGTTCTTC
CAWRLAEPNEQFF
>NA|TRBJ2-6|NA|15|TRBV6-1
TGTGCCAGCAGGGGTACAGCCTCTGGGGCCAACGTCCTGACTTTC
CASRGTASGANVLTF
>TRBD1|TRBJ2-6|NA|18|TRBV10-3
TGTGCCATCAGTGACTCAGGGGGCGTCTCCCCTGGGGCCAACGTCCTGACTTTC
CAISDSGGVSPGANVLTF
>NA|TRBJ2-1|NA|13|TRBV19
TGTGCCAGTAGTATAGGTCTCGGCAATGAGCAGTTCTTC
CASSIGLGNEQFF
>NA|TRBJ2-7|NA|14|TRBV19
TGTGCCAGTAGTGCCCGGGGATTGTCCTACGAGCAGTACTTC
CASSARGLSYEQYF
>TRBD2|TRBJ2-7|NA|17|TRBV7-9
TGTGCCAGCAGCTCCGGGACTAGCGCGAGATGGGAGAACGAGCAGTACTTC
CASSSGTSARWENEQYF
>TRBD2|TRBJ2-7|NA|15|TRBV6-5
TGTGCCAGCAGCAAACTAGCGGGAGCACCGCAAGAGCAGTACTTC
CASSKLAGAPQEQYF
>TRBD1|TRBJ2-7|NA|16|TRBV5-1
TGCGCCAGCAGCCCAGGAGCTCCGGGACAGGCCTACGAGCAGTACTTC
CASSPGAPGQAYEQYF
>TRBD2|TRBJ2-7|NA|15|TRBV6-5
TGTGCCAGCAGTTACGATAGGACTAGCGGCTACGAGCAGTACTTC
CASSYDRTSGYEQYF
>NA|TRBJ1-1|NA|14|TRBV9
TGTGCCAGCAGCGTAGCGGAGGTGAACACTGAAGCTTTCTTT
CASSVAEVNTEAFF
>NA|TRBJ1-2|NA|15|TRBV4-3
TGCGCCAGCAGCCAAGAGGAACAGCCAAGTGGAAGCTACACCTTC
CASSQEEQPSGSYTF
>TRBD1|TRBJ2-3|NA|15|TRBV4-2
TGTGCCAGCAGCCAAGGGACAGGGGGCACAGATACGCAGTATTTT
CASSQGTGGTDTQYF
>TRBD1|TRBJ1-2|once|14|TRBV6-5
TGTGCCAGCAGTAGGACAGGGCCTAACTATGGCTACACCTTC
CASSRTGPNYGYTF
>TRBD2|TRBJ2-1|NA|15|TRBV7-9
TGTGCCAGCAGCTTTCCCAGCGGGGCATACAATGAGCAGTTCTTC
CASSFPSGAYNEQFF
>TRBD1|TRBJ2-7|NA|16|TRBV5-1
TGCGCCAGCAGCTTGGCCGCAGGGGGTTCCTTTTACGAGCAGTACTTC
CASSLAAGGSFYEQYF
>TRBD2|TRBJ2-1|NA|16|TRBV4-1
TGCGCCAGCAGCCAAGTGGGACTAGCGGGTACGAATGAGCAGTTCTTC
CASSQVGLAGTNEQFF
>NA|TRBJ1-2|NA|17|TRBV28
TGTGCCAGCAGTTCAACCTTACTCACCCGAGCTAACTATGGCTACACCTTC
CASSSTLLTRANYGYTF
>TRBD1|TRBJ2-3|NA|16|TRBV5-8
TGTGCCAGCAGCTTAGGACAGGGTCTCAGGCATGGTACGCAGTATTTT
CASSLGQGLRHGTQYF